These 30 T cell receptor beta chains share one sample of origin, sequenced in a study of cytomegalovirus exposure and HLA in healthy donors (dated by TCRdb to about 2017). Libraries were built with the immunoSEQ multiplex PCR assay. A mixture of 60 forward primers for TCR Vbeta segments and 13 reverse primers for TCR Jbeta segments was used in the multiplex PCR. TCRdb provides this immuneACCESS table in a form limited to in-frame rearrangements. Some clones are lacking; in checked studies, under half of them reflect an unresolved V gene, and why the rest are absent is not known. The sample includes about 67,000 clones, with 75% to 90% observed a single time. Of the sample, about an eighth is held by the ten largest clones. The source material was PBMCs. These receptors were taken from a woman aged 25 to 39 in good health and CMV-seropositive.

The V gene is TRBV2, the J gene TRBJ2-1; 9 positions agree with TRBD2. V dropped 4 bases and J dropped 0; count of bases not matched to a gene: 4. Germline CDR1 reads SNHLY; CDR2 reads FYNNEI. This CDR3 has 16 residues. The CDR3 sequence: CASSVATSGSYNEQFF. Here the CDR3 DNA reads TGTGCCAGCAGTGTTGCGACTAGCGGCTCCTACAATGAGCAGTTCTTC.

In this sample, this clone turned up once. This chain links TRBV7-6 with TRBJ2-5, with a possible D match to TRBD1 (6 bases). Germline values: CDR1 SGHVS, CDR2 FNYEAQ. V was cut by 6 bases and J by 2 bases, with 16 bases left in between. CDR3 length: 15 residues. The CDR3 region is CASSLQGLSQETQYF. The CDR3 DNA follows: TGTGCCAGCAGTTTACAGGGATTAAGTCAAGAGACCCAGTACTTC.

The gene calls are TRBV27 and TRBJ1-6; TRBD1 agrees at 7 bases. The CDR3 covers 15 residues. The trim removed 2 bases at V and 7 bases at J, leaving 5 bases unmatched. CDR1 is MNHEY, CDR2 SMNVEV, per germline (reference sequence). In nucleotides, the CDR3 is TGTGCCAGCAGTTTAACGGGACAGATAAATTCACCCCTCCACTTT. This encodes CASSLTGQINSPLHF.

V and J are TRBV9 and TRBJ2-5; TRBD2 aligns across 13 bases. Germline V gene data show CDR1 as SGDLS and CDR2 as YYNGEE. The V gene end was trimmed by 6 bases and the J gene end by 5 bases; junction bases not matched to a gene: 13. The CDR3 runs to 17 residues. The CDR3 coding sequence is TGTGCCAGCACCCGGGACGGAGGGACTAGCGGGATTGAGACCCAGTACTTC. It is translated as CASTRDGGTSGIETQYF.

The J gene is TRBJ2-1, the V gene TRBV27, with D uncertain. V was cut by 6 bases and J by 6 bases, with 15 bases left in between. CDR1 is MNHEY, CDR2 SMNVEV, per germline (reference sequence). This CDR3 spans 14 amino acids. The DNA of the CDR3 is TGTGCCAGCAGCTTACTCCTCTCGGGCAATGAGCAGTTCTTC. Amino acids: CASSLLLSGNEQFF.

The count of this clone is one. This sequence joins TRBV4-2 and TRBJ2-1; no firm D call. Germline CDR1 and CDR2: LGHNA and YNFKEQ. The length of the CDR3 is 16 residues. V shed 0 bases and J shed 5 bases, with 14 bases lying between them. Here the CDR3 reads CASSQESAAPNNEQFF. As DNA, the CDR3 is TGTGCCAGCAGCCAAGAAAGTGCGGCACCCAACAATGAGCAGTTCTTC.

The chain is built from TRBV7-8 and TRBJ2-2, with 7 bases lining up with TRBD2. V lost 4 bases and J lost 5; bases outside the gene matches: 7. Germline V gene data show CDR1 as SGHVS and CDR2 as FQNEAQ. This CDR3 region has 15 residues. CDR3 sequence (DNA): TGTGCCAGCAGCTCCAGCGGGAAGGGAACCGGGGAGCTGTTTTTT. It encodes CASSSSGKGTGELFF.

This sequence joins TRBV7-3 and TRBJ1-1, with 7 nucleotides matching TRBD1. The germline CDR1 and CDR2 sequences are SGHTA and FQGTGA. The CDR3 covers 18 residues. V dropped 5 bases and J dropped 5; count of bases not matched to a gene: 20. The CDR3 loop is CASSKHRQGSLKGTEAFF. DNA of the CDR3: TGTGCCAGCAGCAAGCATCGACAGGGAAGTTTGAAGGGGACTGAAGCTTTCTTT.

This chain connects TRBV6-1 to TRBJ1-1; D may be TRBD1 (6 bases). CDR1 and CDR2 (germline): MNHNS, SASEGT. Trimming shortened V by 6 bases and J by 5 bases, and 13 bases separated the two germline ends. The CDR3 totals 13 residues. The chain's CDR3 is CASSENRETEAFF. The CDR3 DNA is TGTGCCAGCAGCGAAAACAGGGAGACTGAAGCTTTCTTT.

The rearrangement joins TRBV7-3 to TRBJ1-1; 7 bases line up with TRBD1. Germline-derived CDR1 and CDR2 are SGHTA and FQGTGA. Losses at the gene ends were 2 bases for V and 1 base for J; bases not matched to a gene: 4. This CDR3 is built from 15 residues. The CDR3 DNA follows: TGTGCCAGCAGCTTATTGGGACAGAGGAACACTGAAGCTTTCTTT. This sequence encodes CASSLLGQRNTEAFF.

Only one count was recorded for this clone. The CDR3 DNA sequence: TGTGCCAGCAGGGGACTCACAGGGGACACTGAAGCTTTCTTT. Its protein is CASRGLTGDTEAFF. The chain links TRBV2 to TRBJ1-1; TRBD1 matches 7 bases. CDR1 SNHLY and CDR2 FYNNEI come from the germline V gene. Trimming cost V 6 bases and J 3 bases; bases outside gene matches: 7. The CDR3 spans 14 residues.

The chain combines TRBV6-5 with TRBJ1-1, with unresolved D. Germline V gene lookup returns CDR1 MNHEY and CDR2 SVGAGI. The ends were cut back, 1 base at V and 2 bases at J, with 5 bases in the middle. The CDR3 runs to 13 residues. The CDR3 DNA reads as TGTGCCAGCAGTTACTACAGCAACACTGAAGCTTTCTTT. As protein: CASSYYSNTEAFF.

The chain is built from TRBV7-3 and TRBJ2-1; D not certain. V was shortened by 1 base and J by 5 bases, with 15 bases between the two germline ends. Germline CDR1 is SGHTA and CDR2 is FQGTGA. CDR3 length: 16 residues. CDR3 sequence (DNA): TGTGCCAGCAGCTTAAGGCCGGTAACAGCTGACAATGAGCAGTTCTTC. Protein product: CASSLRPVTADNEQFF.

This clone was seen a few times. This chain connects TRBV28 to TRBJ2-5; tentatively, D is TRBD2 (6 bases). Trimming stripped 4 bases from V and 1 base from J, with 22 bases between. The length of the CDR3 is 18 residues. In germline, CDR1 is MDHEN, CDR2 SYDVKM. For the CDR3, the DNA is TGTGCCAGCAGTTCCCCCAAATTGACAACCGGGAGCCAAGAGACCCAGTACTTC. It is translated as CASSSPKLTTGSQETQYF. The full variable domain, its missing parts supplied by reference TRBV28 and TRBJ2-5, is DVKVTQSSRYLVKRTGEKVFLECVQDMDHENMFWYRQDPGLGLRLIYFSYDVKMKEKGDIPEGYSVSREKKERFSLILESASTNQTSMYLCASSSPKLTTGSQETQYFGPGTRLLVL.

This chain joins TRBV19 and TRBJ2-2; 8 nucleotides align to TRBD2. The CDR3 is 17 amino acids. The germline CDR1 and CDR2 sequences are LNHDA and SQIVND (reference sequence). Germline trimming cut 1 base from V and 3 bases from J; bases unmatched to any gene: 7. The CDR3 DNA follows: TGTGCCAGTAGTATAGCGAGCGGGAGCGATTACACCGGGGAGCTGTTTTTT. This translates into CASSIASGSDYTGELFF.

This clone appeared a single time. The J gene is TRBJ2-4, the V gene TRBV15; 8 bases are a match to TRBD1. The CDR3 consists of 17 residues. V lost 0 bases, J lost 1 base, and 5 bases stayed unmatched. CDR1 and CDR2 (germline): LNHNV, YYDKDF (reference sequence). CDR3 coding DNA: TGTGCCACCAGCAGAGATTTTAACAGGGGGGCCAAAAACATTCAGTACTTC. Translation gives CATSRDFNRGAKNIQYF.

This chain uses TRBV7-2 with TRBJ1-2, with 7 bases aligning to TRBD1. Trimming took 2 bases from V and 7 from J; bases not matched to a gene: 4. The germline gives CDR1 SGHTA, CDR2 FQGNSA. This CDR3 region has 13 residues. The CDR3 sequence: CASSLPWTGGYTF. The CDR3 region has the DNA TGTGCCAGCAGCTTACCTTGGACAGGTGGCTACACCTTC.

This clone was found once. The chain carries TRBV4-2 and TRBJ2-7; 12 nucleotides align to TRBD2. CDR1 and CDR2 from the germline V gene are LGHNA and YNFKEQ. Unmatched junction bases numbered 14, after V lost 0 bases and J lost 2 bases. The CDR3 length is 20 residues. This CDR3 is CASSQESVLLAGGRPYEQYF. The CDR3 coding sequence is TGTGCCAGCAGCCAAGAGAGCGTCTTACTAGCGGGAGGCCGACCCTACGAGCAGTACTTC.

The V and J genes are TRBV10-1 and TRBJ1-1, with a weak D call TRBD1 (5 bases). V shed 3 bases and J shed 6 bases, with 17 bases lying between them. Germline assignment: CDR1 WNHNN and CDR2 SYGVQD (reference sequence). The CDR3 has 15 amino acids. CDR3 DNA sequence: TGCGCCAGCAGTGACAGAAGGCAGGGTATCCCTGAAGCTTTCTTT. It yields the protein CASSDRRQGIPEAFF.

The J gene is TRBJ2-1, the V gene TRBV7-9, with 10 bases lining up with TRBD2. Germline V gene data show CDR1 as SEHNR and CDR2 as FQNEAQ (reference sequence). The J segment lost 0 bases and the V segment lost 5 bases, leaving 4 bases of the junction unmatched. This CDR3 contains 16 residues. The CDR3: CASSPASGSSYNEQFF. The CDR3 bases are TGTGCCAGCAGCCCTGCTAGCGGGAGCTCCTACAATGAGCAGTTCTTC.

The chain is built from TRBV29-1 and TRBJ1-1; no clear D gene. Germline assignment: CDR1 SQVTM and CDR2 ANQGSEA. With 5 bases removed from V and 6 bases from J, the gap between germline ends came to 13 bases. There are 12 residues in the CDR3. The CDR3 DNA reads as TGCAGCGTTCTCCCAGACATTGCTGAAGCTTTCTTT. It encodes CSVLPDIAEAFF. The complete variable domain, with remaining parts taken from reference TRBV29-1 and TRBJ1-1, reads SAVISQKPSRDICQRGTSLTIQCQVDSQVTMMFWYRQQPGQSLTLIATANQGSEATYESGFVIDKFPISRPNLTFSTLTVSNMSPEDSSIYLCSVLPDIAEAFFGQGTRLTVV.

J is TRBJ2-3 and V is TRBV29-1, with 7 bases fitting TRBD1. Trimming cost V 7 bases and J 15 bases; bases outside gene matches: 13. This CDR3 region has 11 residues. Germline assignment: CDR1 SQVTM and CDR2 ANQGSEA. DNA for the CDR3: TGCAGCGCCCGACCCGGGACAGCGGAATATTTT. Its protein is CSARPGTAEYF.

This chain joins TRBV30 and TRBJ1-5, with a tentative D call TRBD1 (6 bases). V shed 3 bases and J shed 0 bases, with 12 bases lying between them. This CDR3 comprises 15 residues. The germline CDR1 and CDR2 sequences are GTSNPN and SVGIG (reference sequence). CDR3: CAWSPGHLSNQPQHF. CDR3 bases: TGTGCCTGGAGCCCGGGACACCTTAGCAATCAGCCCCAGCATTTT.

This chain links TRBV6-1 with TRBJ2-6; 8 nucleotides align to TRBD1. The length of the CDR3 is 18 residues. Germline lookup yields CDR1 MNHNS and CDR2 SASEGT. J lost 0 bases, V lost 3 bases, and 7 bases had no gene match. CDR3 region: CASSEPGQVLSGANVLTF. CDR3 bases: TGTGCCAGCAGTGAGCCGGGACAGGTCCTCTCTGGGGCCAACGTCCTGACTTTC.

The CDR3 protein is CASSLGQELTYGYTF. The CDR3 DNA reads as TGCGCCAGCAGCCTTGGACAGGAACTCACCTATGGCTACACCTTC. The V gene is TRBV5-1, the J gene TRBJ1-2; 7 bases map to TRBD1. The junction had 10 bases not matched to a gene; V was cut back by 4 bases and J by 4 bases. CDR3 length: 15 residues. The germline V gene encodes CDR1 SGHRS and CDR2 YFSETQ.

The V gene is TRBV5-6, the J gene TRBJ1-1, with 9 bases aligning to TRBD1. The length of the CDR3 is 14 residues. Germline V gives CDR1 SGHDT, CDR2 YYEEEE. J gave up 11 bases and V 2 bases, and 10 bases lay outside the gene matches. CDR3 region: CASSFQDRGISAFF. CDR3 nucleotide sequence: TGTGCCAGCAGCTTCCAGGACAGGGGCATTTCGGCTTTCTTT. Combining the CDR3 with reference TRBV5-6 and TRBJ1-1 gives the whole variable domain DAGVTQSPTHLIKTRGQQVTLRCSPKSGHDTVSWYQQALGQGPQFIFQYYEEEERQRGNFPDRFSGHQFPNYSSELNVNALLLGDSALYLCASSFQDRGISAFFGQGTRLTVV.

The chain recombines TRBV7-9 with TRBJ2-5; possibly TRBD1 for D (6 bases). From germline, CDR1 is SEHNR and CDR2 FQNEAQ (reference sequence). The length of the CDR3 is 15 residues. V gave up 6 bases and J gave up 5 bases, with 19 bases separating them. This CDR3 is CASSSRTDAGETQYF. Written as DNA, the CDR3 is TGTGCCAGCAGTTCCCGGACAGACGCAGGGGAGACCCAGTACTTC.

The chain employs TRBV7-6 and TRBJ2-5; 11 positions agree with TRBD2. The V and J ends lost 1 base and 5 bases, in that order; junction bases with no gene match: 12. In germline, CDR1 is SGHVS, CDR2 FNYEAQ. CDR3 length: 18 residues. The CDR3 loop is CASSLGHTTTSGMETQYF. Here the CDR3 DNA reads TGTGCCAGCAGCTTAGGACACACTACGACTAGCGGGATGGAGACCCAGTACTTC.

The CDR3 spells CASSNHPGTGTYEQYF. The CDR3 DNA is TGTGCCAGCAGTAACCACCCCGGGACAGGAACTTACGAGCAGTACTTC. The genes are TRBV28 and TRBJ2-7, with 8 bases fitting TRBD1. The V segment lost 5 bases and the J segment 4 bases; nucleotides outside the gene matches: 13. Germline V gene data show CDR1 as MDHEN and CDR2 as SYDVKM. The CDR3 covers 16 residues.

This chain links TRBV11-2 with TRBJ2-7, with 7 bases that match TRBD2. Trimming took 5 bases from V and 5 from J; bases not matched to a gene: 6. Per germline, CDR1 SGHAT and CDR2 FQNNGV. The CDR3 loop spans 13 amino acids. The CDR3 sequence: CASSPRTSHEQYF. CDR3 coding DNA: TGTGCCAGCAGCCCACGGACTAGTCACGAGCAGTACTTC.